One TCR beta chain is described in this entry. Its antigen remains unidentified. This specimen comes from a study of shared clonotypes between healthy human individuals. Regarding the study as a whole: The diversity represented, both genetic and in exposure history, was limited by few donors.

TCRdb's copy holds only in-frame clones and misses some; the assay was immunoSEQ multiplex PCR. Of about 1.5 million clones listed, approximately 98% were seen once; the top ten hold roughly 0.45%. With 4 bases clipped from V and 1 base from J, the junction kept 3 bases outside the gene matches. There are 15 residues in the CDR3. Germline-derived CDR1 and CDR2 are SGHVS and FQNEAQ. Splitting the CD4+ cells yielded a CD45RA+ naive subset and a CD45RA-negative memory subset. The chain combines TRBV7-8 with TRBJ2-5; 10 bases line up with TRBD2. The receptor was isolated from a man aged 25-45 years in good health. Source material: naive CD4+ T cells sorted from blood. Subset meaning: CD45RA+ positively selected. CDR3 bases: TGTGCCAGCAGCTCCCGGACTAGCGGCCAAGAGACCCAGTACTTC. It translates to CASSSRTSGQETQYF.